One and the same sample provided the 19 T cell receptor beta chains below, sequenced in a study of cytomegalovirus exposure and HLA in healthy donors. Primers: 60 Vbeta forward and 13 Jbeta reverse. The table came from immunoSEQ multiplex PCR; TCRdb's copy has only in-frame clones and leaves some out. The sample has roughly 97,000 clones, roughly a tenth seen once. Sequenced sample: PBMCs. All receptors come from a man aged 45-60 years in good health and CMV-seropositive.

The chain carries TRBV6-1 and TRBJ1-1; D is unclear. The V end lost 7 bases, the J end lost 2 bases, and 5 bases lay between the germline ends. Germline CDR1 MNHNS, CDR2 SASEGT. CDR3 length: 11 amino acids. The chain's CDR3 is CASTLNTEAFF. In DNA, the CDR3 is TGTGCCAGCACCTTAAACACTGAAGCTTTCTTT.

V gene TRBV5-3 combines with J gene TRBJ2-3; 8 bases are a match to TRBD2. TRBV5-3 is noted as an ORF with a role that remains uncertain. The CDR3 has 15 amino acids. J was trimmed by 0 bases and V by 0 bases; bases with no gene match: 0. CDR3 sequence: CARSLASGSTDTQYF. The CDR3 DNA reads TGTGCCAGAAGCTTGGCTAGCGGGAGCACAGATACGCAGTATTTT.

The CDR3 nucleotides are TGTGCCAGCAGCCAAGATTTGGGACAGGCCTCTGGGGCCAACGTCCTGACTTTC. Protein product: CASSQDLGQASGANVLTF. The chain has TRBV14 and TRBJ2-6; the match to TRBD1 covers 8 bases. Germline assignment: CDR1 SGHDN and CDR2 FVKESK. V lost 0 bases and J lost 0; bases outside the gene matches: 4. The CDR3 sequence is 18 residues long. The full variable domain, in which reference TRBV14 and TRBJ2-6 provide the parts outside the CDR3, is EAGVTQFPSHSVIEKGQTVTLRCDPISGHDNLYWYRRVMGKEIKFLLHFVKESKQDESGMPNNRFLAERTGGTYSTLKVQPAELEDSGVYFCASSQDLGQASGANVLTFGAGSRLTVL.

V is TRBV10-3 and J is TRBJ1-2; 8 nucleotides match TRBD1. Germline CDR1 reads ENHRY; CDR2 reads SYGVKD. The ends lost 4 bases at V and 5 bases at J; junction bases unmatched: 3. The CDR3 has 13 residues. The chain's CDR3 is CAISGGQGYGYTF. The CDR3 DNA reads as TGTGCCATCAGTGGTGGACAGGGTTATGGCTACACCTTC.

This clone came up a few times. The chain uses TRBV28 and TRBJ2-7, with D maybe TRBD2 (5 bases). V dropped 8 bases and J dropped 3 bases, with 17 bases sitting between them. The CDR3 loop spans 14 amino acids. CDR1 is MDHEN, CDR2 SYDVKM, per germline. The CDR3 loop reads CASESGSASYEQYF. In DNA form, the CDR3 reads TGTGCCAGCGAGAGCGGTTCAGCTAGCTACGAGCAGTACTTC.

This clone was seen a handful of times. The rearrangement uses TRBV7-8 and TRBJ2-7; 7 nucleotides line up with TRBD1. V dropped 4 bases and J dropped 9; count of bases not matched to a gene: 6. Germline CDR1 SGHVS, CDR2 FQNEAQ. This CDR3 comprises 12 residues. CDR3 nucleotides: TGTGCCAGCAGCTCCGACAGGGCGCGGCAGTACTTC. Protein sequence: CASSSDRARQYF.

The rearrangement joins TRBV19 to TRBJ1-5, with 11 bases matching TRBD1. V gave up 6 bases and J gave up 2 bases; unmatched junction bases: 3. CDR1 and CDR2 (germline): LNHDA, SQIVND (reference sequence). This CDR3 spans 15 amino acids. CDR3 DNA sequence: TGTGCCAGTAGCCAGGGACAGGGGGGCAATCAGCCCCAGCATTTT. As protein: CASSQGQGGNQPQHF.

This clone has a handful of counts. The V call is TRBV6-4, the J call TRBJ1-5, with 7 positions matching TRBD1. There are 14 residues in the CDR3. Germline V gene lookup returns CDR1 MRHNA and CDR2 SNTAGT. V shed 3 bases and J 5 bases; nucleotides not matched to a gene: 4. The CDR3 protein is CASSEEQGYQPQHF. The CDR3, as DNA: TGTGCCAGCAGTGAGGAACAGGGGTATCAGCCCCAGCATTTT.

The gene calls are TRBV11-2 and TRBJ2-7; 8 positions agree with TRBD1. Trimming at V came to 5 bases and at J to 6 bases, leaving 6 bases not matched to a gene. This CDR3 is 13 amino acids long. From germline, CDR1 is SGHAT and CDR2 FQNNGV. In nucleotides, the CDR3 is TGTGCCAGCAGCGAAAGGACAGGGTTCGAGCAGTACTTC. Protein: CASSERTGFEQYF.

The sample holds many counts of this clone. The V and J genes are TRBV5-1 and TRBJ2-7; 7 bases agree with TRBD1. The CDR3 consists of 16 residues. V was pared by 3 bases and J by 7 bases, with 16 bases of the junction left unmatched. Germline V CDR1 and CDR2: SGHRS, YFSETQ. This CDR3 reads CASSWPGTAPSREQYF. Here the CDR3 DNA reads TGCGCCAGCAGCTGGCCCGGGACAGCTCCGTCTCGGGAGCAGTACTTC.

The chain is built from TRBV28 and TRBJ1-5; D remains unclear. Looked up from germline, CDR1 is MDHEN and CDR2 is SYDVKM. Trimming stripped 4 bases from V and 2 bases from J, with 15 bases between. This CDR3 spans 16 amino acids. The CDR3 region has the DNA TGTGCCAGCAGTTCCCATCCAAATTCGGGCAATCAGCCCCAGCATTTT. Translating gives CASSSHPNSGNQPQHF.

In its sample, this clone was seen a few times. The chain recombines TRBV2 with TRBJ2-4; 10 bases line up with TRBD1. CDR1 is SNHLY and CDR2 is FYNNEI in the germline V gene. The V segment lost 2 bases and the J segment 5 bases; nucleotides outside the gene matches: 9. The CDR3 is 17 amino acids. The CDR3 loop is CASSELGTGVYENIQYF. DNA of the CDR3: TGTGCCAGCAGTGAACTTGGGACAGGGGTTTATGAAAACATTCAGTACTTC.

This clone was found a few times. V and J are TRBV28 and TRBJ1-2, with a possible D match to TRBD1 (6 bases). The CDR3 covers 14 residues. Germline-derived CDR1 and CDR2 are MDHEN and SYDVKM. The V gene lost 0 bases and the J gene lost 3 bases, with 8 bases spanning the gap. The CDR3 DNA follows: TGTGCCAGCAGTTTATGGCCAGGGGACTATGGCTACACCTTC. It is translated as CASSLWPGDYGYTF.

This clone was recorded once. The chain joins TRBV28 to TRBJ2-2; possible D gene TRBD1, 6 bases. Between the trimmed V and J ends, which lost 4 bases and 5 bases, there was a span of 14 bases. The CDR3 extends over 15 amino acids. Germline V gives CDR1 MDHEN, CDR2 SYDVKM. The CDR3 spells CASSSQGSRTGELFF. The DNA for the CDR3 is TGTGCCAGCAGTTCCCAGGGGAGTCGTACCGGGGAGCTGTTTTTT. Using reference TRBV28 and TRBJ2-2 for the parts outside the CDR3, the full variable domain is DVKVTQSSRYLVKRTGEKVFLECVQDMDHENMFWYRQDPGLGLRLIYFSYDVKMKEKGDIPEGYSVSREKKERFSLILESASTNQTSMYLCASSSQGSRTGELFFGEGSRLTVL.

This chain links TRBV19 with TRBJ1-1; 8 bases map to TRBD1. V lost 5 bases and J lost 8; bases outside the gene matches: 10. Germline lookup yields CDR1 LNHDA and CDR2 SQIVND (reference sequence). The CDR3 loop spans 14 amino acids. This chain's CDR3 is CASSSQQGVREAFF. Written as DNA, the CDR3 is TGTGCCAGTAGTTCCCAACAGGGGGTGAGGGAAGCTTTCTTT.

There are a few counts of this clone. The chain employs TRBV7-8 and TRBJ2-7, with a possible D match to TRBD1 (5 bases). The V end was cut by 1 base, the J end by 3 bases, with 7 bases between. Germline CDR1 and CDR2: SGHVS and FQNEAQ. The CDR3 length is 13 residues. The CDR3 sequence: CASSLGQIYEQYF. The CDR3 nucleotides are TGTGCCAGCAGCTTAGGACAGATCTACGAGCAGTACTTC.

This clone showed up just a few times. The V call is TRBV28, the J call TRBJ1-3; 8 nucleotides line up with TRBD1. J lost 0 bases, V lost 5 bases, and 6 bases had no gene match. Germline V gene sequence: CDR1 MDHEN, CDR2 SYDVKM. CDR3 length equals 16 residues. CDR3 sequence reads: CASSPGGQLSGNTIYF. The CDR3 bases are TGTGCCAGCAGTCCAGGGGGCCAACTCTCTGGAAACACCATATATTTT. Full variable domain (missing parts from reference TRBV28 and TRBJ1-3): DVKVTQSSRYLVKRTGEKVFLECVQDMDHENMFWYRQDPGLGLRLIYFSYDVKMKEKGDIPEGYSVSREKKERFSLILESASTNQTSMYLCASSPGGQLSGNTIYFGEGSWLTVV.

The chain joins TRBV11-2 to TRBJ2-3; 11 nucleotides match TRBD2. V was pared by 6 bases and J by 14 bases, with 13 bases of the junction left unmatched. This CDR3 region has 14 residues. CDR1 is SGHAT and CDR2 is FQNNGV in the germline V gene. The CDR3 region has the DNA TGTGCCAGCAGTCTAGAACCTAGCGGGAGGTGGGCGTATTTT. Its translation: CASSLEPSGRWAYF.

About this clone: Additional DNA sequences in this sample encode the identical CDR3. J is TRBJ1-1 and V is TRBV5-1; D ambiguous. Germline V gives CDR1 SGHRS, CDR2 YFSETQ. The CDR3 has 12 amino acids. Trimming took off 5 bases at V and 6 bases at J, with 11 bases between the two ends. The CDR3 loop is CASRQGVSEAFF. In DNA, the CDR3 is TGCGCCAGCAGACAAGGAGTGTCTGAAGCTTTCTTT.